This T cell receptor (beta chain) emerged from a study of blood T cell repertoires in COVID-19. Looking at the study overall: Sources were T cells, B-cell-depleted T cells, or PBMCs; the material itself was cDNA or gDNA.

About this clone: Other DNA sequences from this sample encode an identical CDR3 as well.

Sequenced by immunoSEQ multiplex PCR; TCRdb stores in-frame clones only, minus some. The sample has 35,000 to 45,000 clones, less than 85% seen once. Trimming left V 1 base short and J 10 bases short, with 8 bases between. The CDR3 is made up of 12 amino acids. CDR1 is SEHNR, CDR2 FQNEAQ, per germline (reference sequence). The J gene is TRBJ2-1, the V gene TRBV7-9; D is uncertain. Sequencing was done on a sample of peripheral blood. The clonotype was recovered from a man aged 65 to 79 with acute or convalescent COVID-19. This chain's CDR3 is CASSLVVLEQFF. DNA for the CDR3: TGTGCCAGCAGCTTAGTAGTCCTAGAGCAGTTCTTC.